This T cell receptor beta chain appears in the sequencing data of a study of technical replicates of blood from a handful of donors. Repertoires were generated with immunoSEQ multiplex PCR, while TCRdb's copy carries only in-frame clones and drops some. This table has around 70,000 clones, approximately 95% appearing once. V was clipped by 2 bases and J by 6 bases, with 14 bases between them. Germline lookup yields CDR1 MNHEY and CDR2 SMNVEV (reference sequence). The CDR3 spans 15 residues. The genes are TRBV27 and TRBJ1-5; tentative D call: TRBD1 (5 bases). This clonotype originated in a human donor in good health. Sequenced material: T cells isolated from PBMCs. The CDR3 DNA follows: TGTGCCAGCAGTTTACGGGGGGGTTGGCGTCAGCCCCAGCATTTT. Its translation is CASSLRGGWRQPQHF.